Below are 9 T cell receptor beta chains sequenced from a single sample in a study of CD4 T cells in relation to SARS-CoV-2 and coronaviruses. Assay used: immunoSEQ multiplex PCR; TCRdb lists only in-frame clones, some missing. The sample records about 56,000 clones, about 91% being singletons. Source material: naive CD4+ T cells from PBMCs. The subset was: naive CD4+ T cells isolated by negative enrichment. Receptor source: an adult with COVID-19.

The J gene is TRBJ2-3, the V gene TRBV5-8; 8 nucleotides agree with TRBD2. The CDR3 is 15 residues long. Germline V lookup: CDR1 SGHTS, CDR2 YDEGEE. V shed 6 bases, J shed 3 bases, and the junction held 9 bases outside the gene matches. In DNA, the CDR3 is TGTGCCAGCATAGCCACGGGAGGGGTAACAGATACGCAGTATTTT. As protein: CASIATGGVTDTQYF.

The chain couples TRBV2 to TRBJ1-4; D gene ambiguous. The CDR3 sequence is 14 residues long. Trimming took off 6 bases at V and 0 bases at J, with 8 bases between the two ends. CDR1 and CDR2 from the germline V gene are SNHLY and FYNNEI. The CDR3 spells CASRAVATNEKLFF. The CDR3 region has the DNA TGTGCCAGCAGAGCTGTTGCAACTAATGAAAAACTGTTTTTT. Filled out from reference TRBV2 and TRBJ1-4, the complete variable domain reads EPEVTQTPSHQVTQMGQEVILRCVPISNHLYFYWYRQILGQKVEFLVSFYNNEISEKSEIFDDQFSVERPDGSNFTLKIRSTKLEDSAMYFCASRAVATNEKLFFGSGTQLSVL.

This rearrangement joins TRBV7-8 to TRBJ2-3; 15 positions agree with TRBD2. Germline V gene lookup returns CDR1 SGHVS and CDR2 FQNEAQ. Trimming cost V 1 base and J 7 bases; bases outside gene matches: 12. The CDR3 spans 19 residues. The CDR3 DNA sequence: TGTGCCAGCAGCTTAGACGGACTAGCGGGAGGGCCAAAACGGAATACGCAGTATTTT. This encodes CASSLDGLAGGPKRNTQYF.

The rearrangement joins TRBV19 to TRBJ2-3; no clear D gene. This CDR3 is 11 amino acids long. Between the trimmed V and J ends, which lost 3 bases and 9 bases, there was a span of 7 bases. Germline assignment: CDR1 LNHDA and CDR2 SQIVND (reference sequence). CDR3 in amino acids: CASSITGTQYF. The DNA for the CDR3 is TGTGCCAGTAGTATTACCGGGACGCAGTATTTT.

The chain joins TRBV4-1 to TRBJ2-6; weak D call: TRBD1 (6 bases). This CDR3 contains 17 residues. V dropped 4 bases and J dropped 0 bases, with 13 bases sitting between them. CDR1 and CDR2 from the germline V gene are MGHRA and YSYEKL. This CDR3 is CASSRQALNSGANVLTF. In DNA form, the CDR3 reads TGCGCCAGCAGCCGACAGGCTCTCAACTCTGGGGCCAACGTCCTGACTTTC.

This chain uses TRBV6-4 with TRBJ2-1; maybe TRBD2 (7 bases). The CDR3 is 16 residues long. Trimming took 6 bases from V and 3 from J, leaving 18 bases between them. Per the germline V gene, CDR1 is MRHNA and CDR2 is SNTAGT. The CDR3 loop is CASSNEGGEGYNEQFF. The CDR3 DNA is TGTGCCAGCAGCAACGAGGGGGGGGAAGGCTACAATGAGCAGTTCTTC.

The V gene is TRBV6-5, the J gene TRBJ2-1, with D unclear. This CDR3 has 12 amino acids. V was clipped by 5 bases and J by 8 bases, with 10 bases between them. The germline V gene has CDR1 MNHEY and CDR2 SVGAGI. The CDR3 reads CASSPRVDEQFF. The CDR3 DNA is TGTGCCAGCAGTCCACGGGTGGATGAGCAGTTCTTC.

CDR3 sequence: CASSQDWGSGSFSTDTQYF. CDR3 nucleotides: TGTGCCAGCAGCCAAGATTGGGGTAGCGGGAGTTTCAGCACAGATACGCAGTATTTT. The chain joins TRBV3-1 (or the pseudogene TRBV3-2) to TRBJ2-3; TRBD2 agrees at 9 bases. The CDR3 is made up of 19 amino acids. Germline lookup yields CDR1 LGHDT and CDR2 YNNKEL (reference sequence). With V trimmed by 0 bases and J by 0 bases, 10 bases remained unmatched.

This clone was counted a few times. The chain links TRBV28 to TRBJ2-7; 7 nucleotides line up with TRBD2. Per germline, CDR1 MDHEN and CDR2 SYDVKM. With 7 bases clipped from V and 6 bases from J, the junction kept 15 bases outside the gene matches. This CDR3 is 15 amino acids long. DNA for the CDR3: TGTGCCAGCATTGCCGCGGGAGCGACCTCCGCCGAGCAGTACTTC. It codes for CASIAAGATSAEQYF.